The 21 T cell receptor beta chains presented below share a single source sample, sequenced in a study of shared clonotypes between healthy human individuals. TCRdb's copy holds only in-frame clones and misses some; the assay was immunoSEQ multiplex PCR. The table lists about 2,100,000 clones, roughly 91% of them singletons. The naive CD8 subset, CD45RO-negative cells positively selected for CCR7, excluded terminally differentiated effector memory CD45RA+ cells. Specimen: naive CD8+ T cells from PBMCs. All receptors derive from a man in his late teens or twenties in good health. Some clones in this sample may be carry-over from other donors' samples.

V and J are TRBV7-6 and TRBJ2-1; 15 nucleotides agree with TRBD2. This CDR3 is built from 19 residues. Per germline, CDR1 SGHVS and CDR2 FNYEAQ. Germline trimming cut 0 bases from V and 7 bases from J; bases unmatched to any gene: 10. The CDR3 DNA follows: TGTGCCAGCAGCTTAGCCAGAGGACTAGCGGGAGGGCAGGGGAATGAGCAGTTCTTC. Translating it yields CASSLARGLAGGQGNEQFF.

Turning to this clone: Additional DNA sequences in this sample encode the identical CDR3. V and J are TRBV9 and TRBJ2-7, with 8 bases matching TRBD2. Germline V gene lookup returns CDR1 SGDLS and CDR2 YYNGEE. With 1 base clipped from V and 6 bases from J, the junction kept 3 bases outside the gene matches. The CDR3 covers 13 residues. CDR3 DNA: TGTGCCAGCAGCGTACTAGCGGGCGGCGAGCAGTACTTC. Residues: CASSVLAGGEQYF.

J is TRBJ2-1 and V is TRBV19; perhaps TRBD2 as D (6 bases). This CDR3 has 15 amino acids. Germline V gene sequence: CDR1 LNHDA, CDR2 SQIVND (reference sequence). V lost 6 bases to trimming and J lost 0 bases, with 12 bases between them. The CDR3 DNA sequence: TGTGCCAGTAGGGCGGGAACTAACTCCTACAATGAGCAGTTCTTC. Amino acid sequence: CASRAGTNSYNEQFF.

V is TRBV5-1 and J is TRBJ2-2, with D uncertain. The germline V gene encodes CDR1 SGHRS and CDR2 YFSETQ. V lost 0 bases and J lost 0, with 9 bases in between. This CDR3 comprises 16 residues. CDR3 residues: CASSLGSLANTGELFF. The CDR3, as DNA: TGCGCCAGCAGCTTGGGGTCACTCGCGAACACCGGGGAGCTGTTTTTT. Looking up the rest from reference TRBV5-1 and TRBJ2-2 gives the full variable domain: KAGVTQTPRYLIKTRGQQVTLSCSPISGHRSVSWYQQTPGQGLQFLFEYFSETQRNKGNFPGRFSGRQFSNSRSEMNVSTLELGDSALYLCASSLGSLANTGELFFGEGSRLTVL.

For the CDR3, the DNA is TGTGCCAGCAGCTTATCACCCTACGAGCAGTACTTC. As protein: CASSLSPYEQYF. The gene calls are TRBV7-6 and TRBJ2-7; D remains ambiguous. V lost 2 bases to trimming and J lost 2 bases, with 4 bases between them. The CDR3 is made up of 12 amino acids. Germline V gene data show CDR1 as SGHVS and CDR2 as FNYEAQ. The entire variable domain, with the rest obtained from reference TRBV7-6 and TRBJ2-7, is as follows: GAGVSQSPRYKVTKRGQDVALRCDPISGHVSLYWYRQALGQGPEFLTYFNYEAQQDKSGLPNDRFSAERPEGSISTLTIQRTEQRDSAMYRCASSLSPYEQYFGPGTRLTVT.

This chain joins TRBV7-9 and TRBJ2-1, with D possibly matching TRBD2 (5 bases). Trimming pared 5 bases from V and 8 bases from J, leaving 13 bases between. Germline CDR1 is SEHNR and CDR2 is FQNEAQ (reference sequence). The CDR3 is 13 residues long. The CDR3 loop is CASSRPLGDEQFF. The CDR3 DNA reads as TGTGCCAGCAGCCGGCCACTAGGTGATGAGCAGTTCTTC.

V gene TRBV9 combines with J gene TRBJ1-1; a possible D gene is TRBD1 (6 bases). This CDR3 is built from 15 residues. Trimming left V 0 bases short and J 6 bases short, with 15 bases between. The germline V gene has CDR1 SGDLS and CDR2 YYNGEE. The CDR3 nucleotides read TGTGCCAGCAGCGTAGACGGGGGCGCGGGGTCTGAAGCTTTCTTT. This translates into CASSVDGGAGSEAFF.

The V and J genes are TRBV13 and TRBJ2-2; tentatively, D is TRBD1 (5 bases). Trimming shortened V by 2 bases and J by 7 bases, and 11 bases separated the two germline ends. The CDR3 loop spans 14 amino acids. The germline V gene has CDR1 PRHDT and CDR2 FYEKMQ (reference sequence). The CDR3 sequence: CASSLSGLYGELFF. DNA for the CDR3: TGTGCCAGCAGCTTATCAGGGTTATACGGGGAGCTGTTTTTT.

The chain combines TRBV19 with TRBJ2-1; perhaps D is TRBD1 or TRBD2 (6 bases each). This CDR3 spans 13 amino acids. The germline gives CDR1 LNHDA, CDR2 SQIVND (reference sequence). With 8 bases removed from V and 6 bases from J, the gap between germline ends came to 14 bases. CDR3 bases: TGTGCCAGTTTGGAGGGGGGAACCAATGAGCAGTTCTTC. Amino acid sequence: CASLEGGTNEQFF.

The chain combines TRBV2 with TRBJ2-1; possible D gene TRBD2, 6 bases. The CDR3 extends over 14 amino acids. The germline gives CDR1 SNHLY, CDR2 FYNNEI. The V end lost 7 bases, the J end lost 0 bases, and 10 bases lay between the germline ends. The CDR3 region is CASTKGLSYNEQFF. The CDR3 DNA reads TGTGCCAGCACCAAGGGACTCTCCTACAATGAGCAGTTCTTC.

About this clone: Other DNA sequences in this specimen translate into the identical CDR3. The chain uses TRBV11-2 and TRBJ2-7; no definite D call. Trimming pared 1 base from V and 4 bases from J, leaving 5 bases between. Germline CDR1 reads SGHAT; CDR2 reads FQNNGV. The CDR3 loop spans 12 amino acids. The CDR3 region is CASSLGVYEQYF. The DNA of the CDR3 is TGTGCCAGCAGCTTAGGAGTATACGAGCAGTACTTC.

The chain recombines TRBV4-1 with TRBJ1-1; TRBD1 is a possible D gene (6 bases). From germline, CDR1 is MGHRA and CDR2 YSYEKL. This CDR3 contains 16 residues. Trimming took 1 base from V and 6 from J, leaving 18 bases between them. Here the CDR3 reads CASSQGQNRVGSEAFF. Written as DNA, the CDR3 is TGCGCCAGCAGCCAAGGCCAAAACAGGGTGGGGTCTGAAGCTTTCTTT.

The chain combines TRBV27 with TRBJ2-2, with TRBD2 as a possible D gene (5 bases). V was cut by 4 bases and J by 4 bases, with 16 bases left in between. The CDR3 has 16 residues. Germline lookup yields CDR1 MNHEY and CDR2 SMNVEV (reference sequence). DNA for the CDR3: TGTGCCAGCAGTTCATCCCTCGGGGTTAGCACCGGGGAGCTGTTTTTT. Protein: CASSSSLGVSTGELFF.

This chain uses TRBV6-5 with TRBJ2-2; unclear D gene. V lost 10 bases, J lost 3 bases, and 15 bases lay in between. The CDR3 has 14 amino acids. Germline CDR1 is MNHEY and CDR2 is SVGAGI. CDR3 nucleotide sequence: TGTGCCACCTCGGTGGGCCAGTACACCGGGGAGCTGTTTTTT. Translating gives CATSVGQYTGELFF.

V is TRBV28 and J is TRBJ2-1; D is perhaps TRBD2 (5 bases). The V gene lost 2 bases and the J gene lost 9 bases, with 17 bases spanning the gap. Germline CDR1 and CDR2: MDHEN and SYDVKM. This CDR3 spans 15 amino acids. CDR3: CASSLPIDRAVEQFF. The CDR3, as DNA: TGTGCCAGCAGTTTACCCATCGACCGAGCGGTTGAGCAGTTCTTC.

The J gene is TRBJ2-7, the V gene TRBV4-1, with D possibly matching TRBD2 (6 bases). Germline lookup yields CDR1 MGHRA and CDR2 YSYEKL. The ends were cut back, 3 bases at V and 0 bases at J, with 9 bases in the middle. The CDR3 totals 14 residues. CDR3 sequence (DNA): TGCGCCAGCAGCCAGGGGACTTCCTCCTACGAGCAGTACTTC. Its protein is CASSQGTSSYEQYF.

V and J are TRBV28 and TRBJ2-2; 8 positions agree with TRBD1. With 4 bases clipped from V and 7 bases from J, the junction kept 8 bases outside the gene matches. The CDR3 spans 15 residues. Germline V gene lookup returns CDR1 MDHEN and CDR2 SYDVKM. The CDR3 coding sequence is TGTGCCAGCAGTTCGATCTGGACAGGGATCGGGGAGCTGTTTTTT. Translating gives CASSSIWTGIGELFF.

The chain recombines TRBV27 with TRBJ1-2; D is ambiguous. V lost 8 bases and J lost 8, with 36 bases in between. Looked up from germline, CDR1 is MNHEY and CDR2 is SMNVEV (reference sequence). This CDR3 is 19 amino acids long. The CDR3 coding sequence is TGTGCCAGCGCACCATTTTTGCCGGCCGCAATATCCTCTGGGTCAGGCTACACCTTC. This gives the protein CASAPFLPAAISSGSGYTF.

V gene TRBV6-1 combines with J gene TRBJ2-7; tentative D call: TRBD1 (6 bases). Trimming removed 6 bases from V and 3 bases from J, with 12 bases in between. The CDR3 is made up of 13 amino acids. Germline values: CDR1 MNHNS, CDR2 SASEGT. The CDR3 DNA reads TGTGCCAGCAGCCAGGACAGATTCTACGAGCAGTACTTC. Encoded protein: CASSQDRFYEQYF.

The table lists this clone with a count of one. The V call is TRBV5-5, the J call TRBJ1-1; 9 bases agree with TRBD1. CDR1 is SGHKS, CDR2 YYEKEE, per germline (reference sequence). The CDR3 is 14 residues long. V shed 5 bases, J shed 1 base, and the junction held 3 bases outside the gene matches. CDR3 amino acids: CASSKQGANTEAFF. In DNA, the CDR3 is TGTGCCAGCAGTAAACAGGGGGCGAACACTGAAGCTTTCTTT.

This chain joins TRBV27 and TRBJ2-5; possibly TRBD2 for D (6 bases). This CDR3 is 17 amino acids long. The ends were cut back, 6 bases at V and 3 bases at J, with 23 bases in the middle. Germline V lookup: CDR1 MNHEY, CDR2 SMNVEV (reference sequence). CDR3 region: CASSPLGVAVLKETQYF. DNA for the CDR3: TGTGCCAGCAGCCCGCTCGGGGTAGCGGTACTGAAAGAGACCCAGTACTTC.